This TCR beta chain was sequenced during a study of shared clonotypes between healthy human individuals. It was roughly 190 ng DNA, 25,000 to 35,000 T cell genomes, that sorted-subset replicate PCRs used. Measured with immunoSEQ multiplex PCR; TCRdb has only the in-frame clones, and not every one. Of more than 2 million clones in the sample, roughly 94% were seen once. This clone was seen only once. CDR3 length: 17 residues. CDR1 and CDR2 (germline): SGHRS, YFSETQ. With 3 bases removed from V and 0 bases from J, the gap between germline ends came to 16 bases. Donors were healthy HIV-negative adults without recently reported acute infections or vaccinations.

Material for sequencing was naive CD4+ T cells sorted from blood. Documented subset: CD45RA+ positively selected. V and J are TRBV5-1 and TRBJ1-3; tentatively, D is TRBD1 (6 bases). The receptor was isolated from a man between 18 and 35 years old in good health. The CDR3 DNA sequence: TGCGCCAGCAGCTCGGAGGGGGGCCTCTACTCTGGAAACACCATATATTTT. Protein sequence: CASSSEGGLYSGNTIYF.